A single T cell receptor beta chain is shown here with its context. Its matching antigen is unknown. Using immunoSEQ multiplex PCR, the repertoire was profiled, and TCRdb retains in-frame clones only, with some absent. The sample records 70,000 or so clones, 75% to 90% being singletons. The data derive from a study of OX40 agonist ivuxolimab in advanced cancers. Study-level background: Patients assigned to dose escalation were diagnosed with hepatocellular carcinoma, melanoma, renal cell or head and neck cancer. Treatment received earlier with anti-PD-1, anti-PD-L1 or anti-CTLA-4 agents was allowed, and approximately 40% had some.

Trimming removed 2 bases from V and 4 bases from J; junction bases left unmatched: 9. Germline V gives CDR1 SEHNR, CDR2 FQNEAQ (reference sequence). The CDR3 spans 17 residues. Patients with autoimmune history or systemic immunosuppression were excluded. Study-wide findings and caveats: Near-lowest levels of clonal expansion characterized partial responders at 0.1-3.0 mg/kg.

This TCR was recovered from an adult with an advanced solid tumor such as melanoma, head and neck, liver or kidney cancer. The material was CD4+ or CD8+ T cells sorted from blood, obtained in a trial of the OX40 agonist ivuxolimab. The rearrangement uses TRBV7-9 and TRBJ1-5; TRBD1 matches 9 bases. The CDR3 coding sequence is TGTGCCAGCAGCTTATGGGCAGGGACAGGGATAAATCAGCCCCAGCATTTT. As protein: CASSLWAGTGINQPQHF.